In its sample, the clone carrying this TCR beta chain was seen many times. This entry is derived from a study of T cells in Graves' hyperthyroidism and ophthalmopathy. Study context: It was at initial diagnosis, before any treatment, that peripheral blood was collected.

Researchers amplified the TCR beta CDR3 regions from RNA transcripts. Using the HTBI primer set, a first-round RT-PCR was run on the TCR CDR3. Via MiXCR, TCRdb re-called the multiplex PCR reads, giving one row per CDR3 protein. Altogether more than 300,000 distinct CDR3 sequences are present, 17% being singletons, with the ten largest covering around 35%. The V segment lost 0 bases and the J segment 5 bases; nucleotides outside the gene matches: 4. Germline CDR1 is SGDLS and CDR2 is YYNGEE. The CDR3 totals 15 residues. This rearrangement joins TRBV9 to TRBJ2-1; TRBD2 agrees at 8 bases. The sequenced material came from blood. The sequence was collected from a woman in her thirties with Graves' hyperthyroidism that later progressed to Graves' ophthalmopathy. The CDR3 DNA is TGTGCCAGCAGCGTAGGTAGCGGGGCGCACAATGAGCAGTTCTTC. Its protein product is CASSVGSGAHNEQFF.